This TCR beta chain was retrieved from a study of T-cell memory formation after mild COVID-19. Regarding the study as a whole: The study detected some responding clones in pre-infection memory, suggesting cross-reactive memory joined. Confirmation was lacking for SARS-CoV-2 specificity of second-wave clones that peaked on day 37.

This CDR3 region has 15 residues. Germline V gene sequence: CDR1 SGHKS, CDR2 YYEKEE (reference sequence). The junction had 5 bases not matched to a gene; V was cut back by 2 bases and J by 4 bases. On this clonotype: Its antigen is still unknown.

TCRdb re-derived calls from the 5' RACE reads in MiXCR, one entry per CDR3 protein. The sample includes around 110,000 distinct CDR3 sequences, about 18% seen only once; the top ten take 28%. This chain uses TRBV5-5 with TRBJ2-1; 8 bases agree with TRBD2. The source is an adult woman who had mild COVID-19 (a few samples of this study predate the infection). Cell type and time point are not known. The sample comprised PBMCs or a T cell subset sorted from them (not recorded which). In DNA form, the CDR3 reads TGTGCCAGCAGCTTCGGGGCTAGCGGGTACAATGAGCAGTTCTTC. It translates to CASSFGASGYNEQFF. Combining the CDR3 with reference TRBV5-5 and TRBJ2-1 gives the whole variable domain DAGVTQSPTHLIKTRGQQVTLRCSPISGHKSVSWYQQVLGQGPQFIFQYYEKEERGRGNFPDRFSARQFPNYSSELNVNALLLGDSALYLCASSFGASGYNEQFFGPGTRLTVL.